The clone carrying this T cell receptor (beta chain) appeared a few times. As yet, its antigen is unknown. This entry is derived from a study of vaccination effects on CD4 cells after COVID-19. Study as a whole: Post-vaccine sampling occurred a median 72 days after the second dose. Findings of the study overall: Vaccine-induced clones in healthy vaccinees cross-reacted with common cold coronaviruses in only 1 of 255 cases.

Expansion with viral peptide pools was applied to antigen-specific CD4+ T cells by the ViraFEST assay prior to sequencing. It was after nine to eleven days of culture that CD4+ T cells were isolated. Subjects were given two BNT162b2 or mRNA-1273 vaccine doses. It was on days 3 and 7 that half the medium was replaced with IL-2 medium. Sequenced by immunoSEQ multiplex PCR; TCRdb stores in-frame clones only, minus some. The sample lists some 70,000 clones, around 80% occurring once. V was pared by 5 bases and J by 6 bases, with 15 bases of the junction left unmatched. The CDR3 is made up of 17 amino acids. Germline loops: CDR1 SGHTA, CDR2 FQGNSA.

Sequenced material: CD4+ T cells from PBMCs cultured with HCoV-229E spike peptides, taken after COVID-19 vaccination. This TCR came from a human donor who received a COVID-19 vaccine. This sequence joins TRBV7-2 and TRBJ2-1; 8 nucleotides line up with TRBD1. The CDR3 here is CASSKNSGTGQINEQFF. CDR3 bases: TGTGCCAGCAGCAAAAACAGTGGGACAGGTCAGATCAATGAGCAGTTCTTC.